This is a list of T cell receptor beta chains from one sample in a study of blood T cell repertoires in COVID-19. Data came from immunoSEQ multiplex PCR; TCRdb stores just in-frame clones and leaves some out. The repertoire has approximately 150,000 clones, around nine tenths of them found once; the top ten carry roughly a sixth. The sample taken for sequencing was peripheral blood. These receptors all stem from a man aged 55 to 69 with active or convalescent COVID-19. Both conserved end residues are part of each CDR3. The order of the fields is clone size, V gene, D gene, CDR3 length, J gene, CDR3 protein, CDR3 DNA. D genes are given only for firm matches. Not every row has a clone size; where given, it reads once, few, many or a size class.

abundance: NA; v_gene: TRBV7-2; d_gene: TRBD2; len: 18; j_gene: TRBJ2-1; CDR3aa: CASRPGLAGSLLWNEQFF; CDR3nt: TGTGCCAGCAGACCGGGGCTAGCGGGATCCCTTTTATGGAATGAGCAGTTCTTC
abundance: NA; v_gene: TRBV11-2; d_gene: NA; len: 16; j_gene: TRBJ1-6; CDR3aa: CASSPRRSSYNSPLHF; CDR3nt: TGTGCCAGCAGCCCACGGCGGAGCTCCTATAATTCACCCCTCCACTTT
abundance: NA; v_gene: TRBV10-3; d_gene: TRBD2; len: 18; j_gene: TRBJ2-7; CDR3aa: CAISEPLAGGLFPYEQYF; CDR3nt: TGTGCCATCAGTGAGCCTCTAGCGGGAGGACTCTTCCCCTACGAGCAGTACTTC
abundance: NA; v_gene: TRBV27; d_gene: TRBD1; len: 14; j_gene: TRBJ1-3; CDR3aa: CASSSTGGGNTIYF; CDR3nt: TGTGCCAGCAGTTCGACAGGGGGTGGAAACACCATATATTTT
abundance: once; v_gene: TRBV19; d_gene: TRBD1; len: 16; j_gene: TRBJ1-1; CDR3aa: CASSVRTGGLNTEAFF; CDR3nt: TGTGCCAGTAGTGTCCGGACAGGGGGACTGAACACTGAAGCTTTCTTT
abundance: NA; v_gene: TRBV2; d_gene: TRBD2; len: 13; j_gene: TRBJ2-5; CDR3aa: CASKGLAQETQYF; CDR3nt: TGTGCCAGTAAGGGACTAGCCCAAGAGACCCAGTACTTC
abundance: NA; v_gene: TRBV7-2; d_gene: NA; len: 13; j_gene: TRBJ1-6; CDR3aa: CASRGPYNSPLHF; CDR3nt: TGTGCCAGCAGGGGGCCCTATAATTCACCCCTCCACTTT
abundance: NA; v_gene: TRBV5-1; d_gene: NA; len: 14; j_gene: TRBJ1-2; CDR3aa: CASSLAPGNYGYTF; CDR3nt: TGCGCCAGCAGCTTGGCCCCCGGTAACTATGGCTACACCTTC
abundance: NA; v_gene: TRBV7-8; d_gene: TRBD1; len: 16; j_gene: TRBJ2-7; CDR3aa: CASSPRGDRIPYEQYF; CDR3nt: TGTGCCAGCAGCCCCCGAGGGGACAGGATCCCCTACGAGCAGTACTTC
abundance: once; v_gene: TRBV19; d_gene: NA; len: 15; j_gene: TRBJ1-4; CDR3aa: CASSIEGRGGGKLFF; CDR3nt: TGTGCCAGTAGTATAGAAGGCAGGGGCGGGGGAAAACTGTTTTTT
abundance: NA; v_gene: TRBV12-3/TRBV12-4; d_gene: NA; len: 13; j_gene: TRBJ1-4; CDR3aa: CASSWGQGGKLFF; CDR3nt: TGTGCCAGCAGTTGGGGGCAGGGTGGAAAACTGTTTTTT
abundance: NA; v_gene: TRBV18; d_gene: NA; len: 14; j_gene: TRBJ1-1; CDR3aa: CASSPGRVNTEAFF; CDR3nt: TGTGCCAGCTCACCGGGTCGGGTTAACACTGAAGCTTTCTTT
abundance: NA; v_gene: TRBV19; d_gene: NA; len: 15; j_gene: TRBJ1-3; CDR3aa: CASSTGQASGNTIYF; CDR3nt: TGTGCCAGTAGTACAGGGCAGGCCTCTGGAAACACCATATATTTT
abundance: NA; v_gene: TRBV7-2; d_gene: NA; len: 14; j_gene: TRBJ1-4; CDR3aa: CASSLGGVDEKLFF; CDR3nt: TGTGCCAGCAGCTTAGGGGGCGTTGATGAAAAACTGTTTTTT
abundance: NA; v_gene: TRBV7-6; d_gene: NA; len: 15; j_gene: TRBJ1-1; CDR3aa: CASSLYSGLATEAFF; CDR3nt: TGTGCCAGCAGCTTATATAGCGGGTTAGCCACTGAAGCTTTCTTT
abundance: NA; v_gene: TRBV4-1; d_gene: NA; len: 16; j_gene: TRBJ1-3; CDR3aa: CASSQVDTSSGNTIYF; CDR3nt: TGCGCCAGCAGCCAGGTGGACACGAGCTCTGGAAACACCATATATTTT
abundance: NA; v_gene: TRBV5-1; d_gene: NA; len: 15; j_gene: TRBJ1-2; CDR3aa: CASSLEAGLRYGYTF; CDR3nt: TGCGCCAGCAGCTTGGAAGCAGGGCTCCGCTATGGCTACACCTTC
abundance: NA; v_gene: TRBV4-1; d_gene: TRBD2; len: 17; j_gene: TRBJ2-3; CDR3aa: CASSQYLAGGLSDTQYF; CDR3nt: TGCGCCAGCAGCCAATATTTAGCGGGAGGGCTCTCAGATACGCAGTATTTT
abundance: NA; v_gene: TRBV29-1; d_gene: NA; len: 16; j_gene: TRBJ2-3; CDR3aa: CSVEVVRGASTDTQYF; CDR3nt: TGCAGCGTTGAAGTAGTCCGGGGGGCGAGCACAGATACGCAGTATTTT
abundance: NA; v_gene: TRBV19; d_gene: TRBD1; len: 14; j_gene: TRBJ2-1; CDR3aa: CASSVETGDNEQFF; CDR3nt: TGTGCCAGTAGTGTTGAGACAGGGGACAATGAGCAGTTCTTC
abundance: NA; v_gene: TRBV19; d_gene: NA; len: 16; j_gene: TRBJ2-1; CDR3aa: CASSMGPSRTDNEQFF; CDR3nt: TGTGCCAGTAGTATGGGGCCTTCCCGGACAGACAATGAGCAGTTCTTC
abundance: NA; v_gene: TRBV6-6; d_gene: TRBD2; len: 17; j_gene: TRBJ2-1; CDR3aa: CASSRGLAGSSYNEQFF; CDR3nt: TGTGCCAGCAGTCGGGGACTAGCGGGAAGCTCCTACAATGAGCAGTTCTTC
abundance: once; v_gene: TRBV5-1; d_gene: TRBD2; len: 16; j_gene: TRBJ2-1; CDR3aa: CASSPRVAGGRNEQFF; CDR3nt: TGCGCCAGCAGCCCTAGAGTAGCGGGAGGGCGAAATGAGCAGTTCTTC